This TCR beta chain stems from a study of CXCR3-negative and CXCR3-positive naive CD8 T cells. Study findings and constraints: More hydrophobic TRB CDR3s occurred in CXCR3-positive than in CXCR3-negative naive cells. Expression of CXCR3 was partially reduced after cryopreservation, and fresh PBMCs were used in most assays.

Notes on this clonotype: Its antigen is still unknown.

Naive CD8+ T cells showed CD45RO-CCR7+CD27+CD95-. Germline loops: CDR1 SQVTM, CDR2 ANQGSEA. The CDR3 has 13 amino acids. UMI-tagged TRB cDNA libraries were built via 5' RACE. Using the 5' RACE reads, TCRdb records one entry per CDR3 protein without DNA. The listing records approximately 96,000 distinct CDR3 sequences. Sequencing was performed on naive CXCR3+ CD8+ T cells from blood. The subset is: CD45RO-CCR7+CD27+CD95- naive CD8+ T cells expressing CXCR3 (TNR3+). The chain has TRBV29-1 and TRBJ1-3; TCRdb's D call of TRBD1 is untestable without DNA. The sequence came from a human donor in good health. Some clones in this sample may be carry-over from other donors' samples. The CDR3: CSVEVGAGNTIYF.